This T cell receptor (beta chain) was identified in a study of cytomegalovirus exposure and HLA in healthy donors. From germline, CDR1 is MNHNS and CDR2 SASEGT. This CDR3 is 12 amino acids long. Trimming took 10 bases from V and 9 from J, leaving 16 bases between them. Study-wide results and caveats: Per a later analysis, 15,000 to 20,000 TCR beta sequences showed association with HLA alleles at 0.05 false discovery rate.

Use of 60 Vbeta and 13 Jbeta primers characterized the PCR. Clones were read by immunoSEQ multiplex PCR, and TCRdb kept only the in-frame ones, dropping some. In the table there are over 45,000 clones, about 80% of which are singletons. Comments on this clone: The target antigen is unknown.

V and J are TRBV6-1 and TRBJ2-1; D not resolved. The TCR sequence derives from a man aged 25 to 40 in good health and CMV-seronegative. Sequencing was carried out using PBMCs. This CDR3 reads CATHTAAGEQFF. CDR3 nucleotides: TGTGCCACCCATACGGCGGCCGGTGAGCAGTTCTTC.